The T cell receptor beta chain described here comes from a study of shared clonotypes between healthy human individuals. All participating donors were Caucasian adults from Nashville, Tennessee. V was cut by 3 bases and J by 10 bases, with 12 bases left in between. Per the germline V gene, CDR1 is GTSNPN and CDR2 is SVGIG (reference sequence). The CDR3 is 11 residues long. The count of this clone is one. Sequencing was performed with immunoSEQ multiplex PCR; in TCRdb, only in-frame clones are kept and a portion is missing. The repertoire consists of 2 million or so clones, with 85% to 95% occurring once and the leading ten covering 0.1% to 0.15%.

The sequence was collected from a man aged 18 to 29 in good health. The rearrangement joins TRBV30 to TRBJ1-1; D is unclear. Sequenced: naive CD4+ T cells sorted from blood. The subset here: CD45RA+ positively selected. The CDR3 DNA follows: TGTGCCTGGAGATATAGGGTGGGAGCTTTCTTT. Amino acids: CAWRYRVGAFF.